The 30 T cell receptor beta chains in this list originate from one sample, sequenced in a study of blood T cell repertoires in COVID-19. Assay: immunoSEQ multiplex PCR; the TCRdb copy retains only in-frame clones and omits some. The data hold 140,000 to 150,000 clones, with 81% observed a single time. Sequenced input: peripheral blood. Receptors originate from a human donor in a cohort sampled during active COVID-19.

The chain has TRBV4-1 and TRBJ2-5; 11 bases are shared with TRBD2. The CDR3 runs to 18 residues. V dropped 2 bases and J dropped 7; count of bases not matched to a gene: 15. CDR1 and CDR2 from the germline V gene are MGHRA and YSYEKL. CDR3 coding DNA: TGCGCCAGCAGCCAATCCGGGACCCTTAGCGGGAGGGCCGTGACCCAGTACTTC. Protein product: CASSQSGTLSGRAVTQYF.

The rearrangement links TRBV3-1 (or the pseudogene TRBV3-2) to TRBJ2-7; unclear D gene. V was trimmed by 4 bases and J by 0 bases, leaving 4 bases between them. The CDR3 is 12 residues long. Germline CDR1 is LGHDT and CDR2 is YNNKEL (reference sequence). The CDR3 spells CASSPSSYEQYF. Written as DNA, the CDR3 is TGTGCCAGCAGCCCGAGCTCCTACGAGCAGTACTTC.

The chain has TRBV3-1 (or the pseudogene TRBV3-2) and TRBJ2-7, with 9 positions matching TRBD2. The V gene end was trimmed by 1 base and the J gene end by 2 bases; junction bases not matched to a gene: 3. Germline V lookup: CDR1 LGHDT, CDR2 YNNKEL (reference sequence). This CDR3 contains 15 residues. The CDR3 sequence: CASSQASGAPYEQYF. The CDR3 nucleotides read TGTGCCAGCAGCCAAGCTAGCGGGGCGCCCTACGAGCAGTACTTC.

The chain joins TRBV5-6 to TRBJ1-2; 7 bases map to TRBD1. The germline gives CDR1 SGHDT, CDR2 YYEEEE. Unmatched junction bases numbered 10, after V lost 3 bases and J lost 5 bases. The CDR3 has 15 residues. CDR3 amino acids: CASSWSNRGHYGYTF. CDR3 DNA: TGTGCCAGCAGCTGGTCGAACAGGGGCCATTATGGCTACACCTTC.

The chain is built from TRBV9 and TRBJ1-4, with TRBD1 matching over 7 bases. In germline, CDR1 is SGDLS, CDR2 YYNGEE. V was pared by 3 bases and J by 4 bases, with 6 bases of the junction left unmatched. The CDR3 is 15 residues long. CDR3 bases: TGTGCCAGCAGCGAAGTTCGGGACAGTAATGAAAAACTGTTTTTT. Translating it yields CASSEVRDSNEKLFF.

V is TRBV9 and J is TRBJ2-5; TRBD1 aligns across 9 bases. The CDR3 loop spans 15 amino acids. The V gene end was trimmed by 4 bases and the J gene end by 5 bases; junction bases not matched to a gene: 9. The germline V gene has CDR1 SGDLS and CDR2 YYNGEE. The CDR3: CASSPPGQGTETQYF. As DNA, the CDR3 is TGTGCCAGCAGCCCGCCCGGACAGGGGACGGAGACCCAGTACTTC.

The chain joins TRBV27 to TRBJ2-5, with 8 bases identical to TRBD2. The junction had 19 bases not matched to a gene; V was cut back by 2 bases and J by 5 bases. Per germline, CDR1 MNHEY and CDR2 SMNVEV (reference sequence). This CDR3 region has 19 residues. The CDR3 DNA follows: TGTGCCAGCAGTTTAGTAGCGGGATTGGGGCAGGGCTTTAGGGAGACCCAGTACTTC. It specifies CASSLVAGLGQGFRETQYF.

In nucleotides, the CDR3 is TGTGCCAGCAGCTTGGCAGGGATCTCCTACGAGCAGTACTTC. Translation: CASSLAGISYEQYF. The rearrangement joins TRBV7-9 to TRBJ2-7; D is perhaps TRBD1 (5 bases). Trimming cost V 3 bases and J 0 bases, with 9 bases left between them. The CDR3 loop spans 14 amino acids. Germline values: CDR1 SEHNR, CDR2 FQNEAQ (reference sequence).

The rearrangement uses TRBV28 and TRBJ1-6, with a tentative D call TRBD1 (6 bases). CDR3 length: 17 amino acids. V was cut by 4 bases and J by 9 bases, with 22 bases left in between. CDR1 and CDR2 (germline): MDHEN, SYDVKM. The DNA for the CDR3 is TGTGCCAGCAGTTACCCAACCGCAGGGGATGGCGGTTCACCCCTCCACTTT. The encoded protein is CASSYPTAGDGGSPLHF.

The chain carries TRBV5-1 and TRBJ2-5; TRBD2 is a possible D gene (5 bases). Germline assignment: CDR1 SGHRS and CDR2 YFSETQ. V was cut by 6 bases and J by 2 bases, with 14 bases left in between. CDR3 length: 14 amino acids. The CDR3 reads CASTVADYQETQYF. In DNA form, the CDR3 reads TGCGCCAGCACCGTCGCCGACTATCAAGAGACCCAGTACTTC.

Here the CDR3 reads CASSPHDGRVRSHEQYF. The CDR3 nucleotides read TGTGCCAGCAGTCCTCATGATGGGCGGGTTCGGAGTCACGAGCAGTACTTC. The chain carries TRBV28 and TRBJ2-7, with TRBD2 as a possible D gene (5 bases). V was cut by 5 bases and J by 5 bases, with 25 bases left in between. Per the germline V gene, CDR1 is MDHEN and CDR2 is SYDVKM. The CDR3 is made up of 17 amino acids.

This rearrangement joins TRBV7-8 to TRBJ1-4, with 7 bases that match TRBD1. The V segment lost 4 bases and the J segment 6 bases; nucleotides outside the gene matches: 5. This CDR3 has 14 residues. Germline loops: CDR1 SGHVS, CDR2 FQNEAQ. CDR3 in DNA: TGTGCCAGCAGCTCACGACAGGGCGATGAAAAACTGTTTTTT. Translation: CASSSRQGDEKLFF.

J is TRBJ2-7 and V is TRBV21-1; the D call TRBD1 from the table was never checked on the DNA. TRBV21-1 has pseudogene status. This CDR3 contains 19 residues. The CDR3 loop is CASSTHSGTGGRGCYEQYF. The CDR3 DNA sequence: TGTGCCAGCAGCACACATTCCGGGACAGGGGGAAGGGGGTGCTACGAGCAGTACTTC.

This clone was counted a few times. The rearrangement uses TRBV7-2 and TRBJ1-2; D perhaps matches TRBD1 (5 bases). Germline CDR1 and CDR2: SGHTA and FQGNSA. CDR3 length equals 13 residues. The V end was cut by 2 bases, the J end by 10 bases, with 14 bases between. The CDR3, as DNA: TGTGCCAGCAGCTTAAATGGGCAGGGCGTCTACACCTTC. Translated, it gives CASSLNGQGVYTF. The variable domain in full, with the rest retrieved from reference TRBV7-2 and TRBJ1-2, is GAGVSQSPSNKVTEKGKDVELRCDPISGHTALYWYRQSLGQGLEFLIYFQGNSAPDKSGLPSDRFSAERTGGSVSTLTIQRTQQEDSAVYLCASSLNGQGVYTFGSGTRLTVV.

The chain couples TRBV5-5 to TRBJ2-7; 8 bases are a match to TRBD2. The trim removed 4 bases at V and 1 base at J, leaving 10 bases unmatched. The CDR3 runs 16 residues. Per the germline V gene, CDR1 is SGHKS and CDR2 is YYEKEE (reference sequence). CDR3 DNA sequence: TGTGCCAGCAGCCGCGACGCGACTAGCGCGTCCTACGAGCAGTACTTC. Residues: CASSRDATSASYEQYF.

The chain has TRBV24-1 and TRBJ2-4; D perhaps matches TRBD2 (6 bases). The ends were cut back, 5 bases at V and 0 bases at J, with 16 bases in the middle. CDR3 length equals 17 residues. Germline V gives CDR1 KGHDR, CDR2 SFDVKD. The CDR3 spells CATSGRAGLLAKNIQYF. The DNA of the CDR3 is TGTGCCACCAGTGGAAGGGCGGGATTATTAGCCAAAAACATTCAGTACTTC.

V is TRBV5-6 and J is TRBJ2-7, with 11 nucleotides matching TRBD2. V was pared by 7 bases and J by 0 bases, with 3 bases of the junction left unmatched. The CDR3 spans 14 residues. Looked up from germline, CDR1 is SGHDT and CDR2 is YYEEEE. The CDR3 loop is CASRLAGGSYEQYF. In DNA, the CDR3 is TGTGCCAGCCGGCTAGCGGGAGGCTCCTACGAGCAGTACTTC.

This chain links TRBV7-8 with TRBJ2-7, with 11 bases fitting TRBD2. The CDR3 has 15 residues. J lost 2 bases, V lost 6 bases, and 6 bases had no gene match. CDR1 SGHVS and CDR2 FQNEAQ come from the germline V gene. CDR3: CASRGGLAGAYEQYF. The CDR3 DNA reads TGTGCCAGCAGGGGCGGACTAGCGGGCGCCTACGAGCAGTACTTC.

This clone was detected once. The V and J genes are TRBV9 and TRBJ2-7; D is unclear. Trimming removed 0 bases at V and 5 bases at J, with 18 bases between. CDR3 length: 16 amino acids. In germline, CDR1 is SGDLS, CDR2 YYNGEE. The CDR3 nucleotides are TGTGCCAGCAGCGTAGATCCGGGTCCCTCGTTGGACGAGCAGTACTTC. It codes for CASSVDPGPSLDEQYF.

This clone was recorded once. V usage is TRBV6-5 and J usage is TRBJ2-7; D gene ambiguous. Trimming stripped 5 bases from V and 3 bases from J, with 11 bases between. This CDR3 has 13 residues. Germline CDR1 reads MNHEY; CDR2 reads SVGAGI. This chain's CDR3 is CASSTTVYYEQYF. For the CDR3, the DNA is TGTGCCAGCAGTACCACAGTTTACTACGAGCAGTACTTC.

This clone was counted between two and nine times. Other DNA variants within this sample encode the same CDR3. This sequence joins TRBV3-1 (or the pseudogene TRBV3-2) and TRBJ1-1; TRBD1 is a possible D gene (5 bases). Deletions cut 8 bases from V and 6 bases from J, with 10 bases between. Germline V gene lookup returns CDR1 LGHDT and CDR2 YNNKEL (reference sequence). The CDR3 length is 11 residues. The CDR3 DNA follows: TGTGCCAGCCGCGGGGGATCTGAAGCTTTCTTT. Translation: CASRGGSEAFF.

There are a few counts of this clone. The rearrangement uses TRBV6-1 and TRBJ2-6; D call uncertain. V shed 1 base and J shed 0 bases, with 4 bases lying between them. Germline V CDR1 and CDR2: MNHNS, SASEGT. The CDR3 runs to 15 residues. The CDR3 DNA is TGTGCCAGCAGTGAAGTCAGCTCTGGGGCCAACGTCCTGACTTTC. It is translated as CASSEVSSGANVLTF.

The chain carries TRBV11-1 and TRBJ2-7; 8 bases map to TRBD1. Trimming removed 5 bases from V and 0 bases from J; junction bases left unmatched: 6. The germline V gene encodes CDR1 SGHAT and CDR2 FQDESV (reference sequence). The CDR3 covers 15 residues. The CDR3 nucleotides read TGTGCCAGCAGCCCCGGGGACAGGATCTCCTACGAGCAGTACTTC. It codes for CASSPGDRISYEQYF.

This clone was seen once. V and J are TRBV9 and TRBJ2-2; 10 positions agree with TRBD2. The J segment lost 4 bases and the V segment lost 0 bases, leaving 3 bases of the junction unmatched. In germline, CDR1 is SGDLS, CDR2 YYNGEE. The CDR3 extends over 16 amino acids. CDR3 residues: CASSVATSGTTGELFF. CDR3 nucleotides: TGTGCCAGCAGCGTAGCAACTAGCGGGACCACCGGGGAGCTGTTTTTT.

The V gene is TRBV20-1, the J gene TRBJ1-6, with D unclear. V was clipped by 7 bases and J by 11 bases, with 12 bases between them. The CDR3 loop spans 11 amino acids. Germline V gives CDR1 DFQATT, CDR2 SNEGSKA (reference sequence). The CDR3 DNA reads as TGCAGTGTCCAACGGGGTACACCCCTCCACTTT. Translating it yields CSVQRGTPLHF.

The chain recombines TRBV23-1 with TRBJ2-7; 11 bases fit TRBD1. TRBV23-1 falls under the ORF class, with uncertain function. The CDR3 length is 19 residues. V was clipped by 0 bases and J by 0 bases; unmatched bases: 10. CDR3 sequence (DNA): TGCGCCAGCAGTCAATCGCGTGGGACAGGGGGAGCGGGCTCCTACGAGCAGTACTTC. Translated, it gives CASSQSRGTGGAGSYEQYF.

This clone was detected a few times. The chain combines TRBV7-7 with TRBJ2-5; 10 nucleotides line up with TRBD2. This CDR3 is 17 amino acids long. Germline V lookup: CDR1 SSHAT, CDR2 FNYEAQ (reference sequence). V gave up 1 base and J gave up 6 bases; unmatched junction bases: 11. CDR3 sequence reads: CASSLGGGLAGVKTQYF. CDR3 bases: TGTGCCAGCAGCTTAGGAGGGGGGCTAGCGGGAGTAAAGACCCAGTACTTC.

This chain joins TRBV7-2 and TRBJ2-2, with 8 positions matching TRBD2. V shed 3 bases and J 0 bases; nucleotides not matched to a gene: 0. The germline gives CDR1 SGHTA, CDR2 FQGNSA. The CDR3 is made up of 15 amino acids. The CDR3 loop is CASSFSGTNTGELFF. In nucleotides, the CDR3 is TGTGCCAGCAGCTTTAGCGGGACGAACACCGGGGAGCTGTTTTTT.

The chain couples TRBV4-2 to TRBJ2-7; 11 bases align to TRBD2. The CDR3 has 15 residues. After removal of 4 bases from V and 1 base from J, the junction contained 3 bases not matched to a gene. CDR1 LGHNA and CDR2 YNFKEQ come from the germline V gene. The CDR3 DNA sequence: TGTGCCAGCAGCCTGGGACTAGCGGAATCCTACGAGCAGTACTTC. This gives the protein CASSLGLAESYEQYF.

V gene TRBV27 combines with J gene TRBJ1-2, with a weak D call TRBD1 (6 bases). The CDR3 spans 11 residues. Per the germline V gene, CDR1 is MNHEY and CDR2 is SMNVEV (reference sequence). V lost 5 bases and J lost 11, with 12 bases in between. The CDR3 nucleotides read TGTGCCAGCAGTACCTCAGGGGTTTACACCTTC. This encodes CASSTSGVYTF.